The rows below give T cell receptor beta chains drawn from one sample of a study of beta chain features in type 1 diabetes. Clones were read by immunoSEQ multiplex PCR, and TCRdb kept only the in-frame ones, dropping some. This table holds about 660,000 clones, around 15% found once. Material: naive CD4+ T cells from blood. The receptor set was obtained from a man aged 18 to 29 with type 1 diabetes. The CDR3 runs from the conserved cysteine through the conserved F or W. Fields, in order: J gene, clone size, V gene, D gene, CDR3 protein. The D gene is left open where the match is weak. For some rows the clone size is stated as once, few or many, or as a class when expanded; others skip it.

>TRBJ2-5|few|TRBV2|.
CASSETQETQYF
>TRBJ1-5|few|TRBV5-1|.
CASSFGHGSNQPQHF
>TRBJ1-1|few|TRBV19|.
CASSINRRNTEAFF
>TRBJ2-5|few|TRBV7-2|TRBD2
CASSPRLAGEETQYF
>TRBJ2-1|.|TRBV4-3|.
CASSPSRRNEQFF
>TRBJ2-5|.|TRBV29-1|.
CSVEEGVETQYF
>TRBJ2-3|.|TRBV5-4|.
CASSRGRRRTDTQYF
>TRBJ2-3|.|TRBV19|.
CASSPRTTKGDTQYF
>TRBJ2-3|few|TRBV6-5|.
CASSYPPGDTQYF
>TRBJ2-4|.|TRBV5-4|TRBD1
CASSLLTGGAKNIQYF
>TRBJ2-2|.|TRBV29-1|TRBD1
CSARSGTGGTGELFF
>TRBJ2-1|.|TRBV5-1|TRBD1
CASSLLLRDSYNEQFF
>TRBJ2-7|few|TRBV6-5|TRBD1
CASSYGTGDAYEQYF